This TCR beta chain is from a study of shared clonotypes between healthy human individuals (TCRdb year 2020). Regarding the study in general: A couple of women and a few men aged 18 to 49 years were included in the cohort. For each donor, CD4 naive and CD4 memory were each given three plates, CD8 naive was given two plates, and CD8 memory was given one plate. To estimate repertoire size and how much clonotypes are shared between individuals, the study performed deep sequencing of blood TCR repertoires from a handful of healthy adults. Libraries were prepared and TCR repertoires were sequenced by different laboratories using diverse techniques, in order to increase sequencing depth and limit assay-specific biases. Leukapheresis yielded between about 0.85 and 10 billion PBMCs per donor. Overall results and qualifications from the work: When a handful of donors were compared, the shared fraction of clonotypes was around 5.1% for naive CD4, around 4% for naive CD8, 2.3% for memory CD4, and about 0.36% for memory CD8. Based on pairwise subsampling, the degree of clonotype sharing among donors was expected to be affected by sequencing depth. Even with the large sequencing depth, rarefaction of the sorted-subset datasets indicated that sequencing was incomplete. Because the study included only a small number of donors, the genetic and exposure-history diversity represented was limited. Estimated clonotype richness was generally larger for naive than for memory subsets. Compared with non-shared clonotypes, the clonotypes found in all four sorted-subset donors had higher generation probabilities. Sampling was restricted to blood, and TCR repertoires in tissues likely differ from the TCR repertoires found in blood.

Counted from cysteine to phenylalanine, this CDR3 has 19 amino acids. Only the CDR3 part of the read is kept: 57 bases, read in frame from the first base. The germline V gene sets CDR1 to SGHRS and CDR2 to YFSETQ. Relative to germline, V is 0 bases shorter and J is 4 bases shorter, with 24 bases between their ends. On this clone: Its target antigen remains unknown. Base qualities are not recorded, but no much larger clone differs from it by a single base.

Using the deep immunoSEQ assay, TCR CDR3 regions were amplified from genomic DNA by multiplex PCR. Extracted genomic DNA from each cell subset was distributed evenly across all wells of several immunoSEQ 96-well plates, and each plate was treated as a replicate. For sorted subsets, approximately 0.2 ug of genomic DNA, equivalent to 30,000 or so T cell genomes, went into each replicate PCR. The purified libraries were quantified using a Qubit 3.0 fluorometer, sized with a Bioanalyzer 2100, and then quantified again using the KAPA Library Quantification kit. Every immunoSEQ 96-well plate was sequenced on a separate single-read 150-cycle Illumina NextSeq 550 flow cell. The study's own analysis went as follows. Because the immunoSEQ output held only junctional sequences and lacked quality scores, the filtering could not match the filtering applied to full-length reads. To assign V/J genes and CDR3, sequences were annotated against IMGT germline references using PyIR, a Python wrapper for IgBLAST v1.9. Reads were removed for weak V/J assignments (E-value above 1e-6), missing CDR3, stop codons, out-of-frame junctions, or ambiguous translated residues. A V3J clonotype was defined by an identical inferred V gene, J gene, and CDR3 amino acid sequence. Percentage overlap between repertoires was calculated by dividing the number of shared unique clonotypes by the size of the smaller repertoire. Three approaches were used to assess repertoire richness: RTK rarefaction, the Chao1 estimator, and Recon v2.1 estimates of unobserved clonotypes. OLGA was used to compute generation probabilities for all TCRbeta clonotypes that the gDNA method yielded from a handful of donors. The table comes from immuneACCESS by way of TCRdb, which keeps in-frame sequences with V and J called. Part of the clones is missing from these tables; in studies checked, under half for an unresolved V gene and the rest for unknown reasons. For V, J and clone size, that table is used; D and trimming come from the DNA. This sample gives more than 1,200,000 clones in total; approximately 98.5% of them show up just once. The ten largest account for 0.3% to 0.45% of the sample.

The donors were healthy, HIV-negative adults who had no recently reported acute infections or vaccinations. Only Caucasian adults living in Nashville, Tennessee, USA were represented among the donors. Magnetic negative selection was used to enrich CD4+ T cells, after which naive cells were positively selected on CD45RA and the negative fraction became the memory subset. After blood collection by leukapheresis, PBMCs were isolated using Ficoll-Histopaque density gradient centrifugation and then cryopreserved in the vapor phase of liquid nitrogen. Analytical flow cytometry was used to check the purity and quantity of every magnetically sorted T cell population. Each sorted fraction had its genomic DNA isolated and then quantified by UV absorbance on a Nanodrop 2000c.

Specimen: naive CD4+ T cells sorted from blood. The sample's cell subset or site label, decoded: CD45RA+ positively selected. The rearranged segments are TRBV5-1 and TRBJ2-3, with the D segment possibly TRBD1 or TRBD2, each aligning over 6 bases. This sequence originates from a man aged 30 to 39 in good health. The CDR3: CASSLEVRPRGEVADTQYF. The sequenced DNA: TGCGCCAGCAGCTTGGAAGTTAGGCCTAGGGGGGAGGTAGCAGATACGCAGTATTTT.